These 32 T cell receptor beta chains came from one sample sequenced in a study of cytomegalovirus exposure and HLA in healthy donors. Researchers ran the PCR with 60 Vbeta and 13 Jbeta primers. This table comes from immunoSEQ multiplex PCR, and its TCRdb copy is limited to in-frame clones, with some not included. The table for this sample gives 130,000 or so clones. The sample consisted of PBMCs. The receptors originated from a woman between 40 and 50 years old in good health and CMV-seronegative.

The chain recombines TRBV5-6 with TRBJ1-2; D is possibly TRBD1 (5 bases). The V gene's germline CDR1 is SGHDT and CDR2 YYEEEE. Trimming cost V 1 base and J 3 bases, with 10 bases left between them. The CDR3 runs 14 residues. Here the CDR3 DNA reads TGTGCCAGCAGCTTGAATACAGGCCACTATGGCTACACCTTC. Residues: CASSLNTGHYGYTF.

The chain is built from TRBV7-8 and TRBJ2-7; 9 nucleotides agree with TRBD1. J lost 8 bases, V lost 1 base, and 9 bases had no gene match. The CDR3 contains 15 residues. Germline CDR1 SGHVS, CDR2 FQNEAQ. The CDR3 here is CASSLGGGQGPKQYF. The CDR3 DNA follows: TGTGCCAGCAGCTTAGGTGGGGGACAGGGTCCCAAGCAGTACTTC.

The chain employs TRBV2 and TRBJ1-2, with a possible D match to TRBD1 (6 bases). From germline, CDR1 is SNHLY and CDR2 FYNNEI. Trimming cost V 4 bases and J 5 bases, with 17 bases left between them. This CDR3 comprises 15 residues. This CDR3 reads CASSGLDSSAYGYTF. CDR3 DNA sequence: TGTGCCAGCAGTGGATTGGACAGTTCTGCTTATGGCTACACCTTC.

CDR3 in amino acids: CASSPDRGRETQYF. DNA for the CDR3: TGTGCCAGCAGCCCGGACAGGGGGCGAGAGACCCAGTACTTC. The rearrangement uses TRBV7-2 and TRBJ2-5; 11 bases map to TRBD1. This CDR3 is 14 amino acids long. The germline V gene encodes CDR1 SGHTA and CDR2 FQGNSA. The V and J ends lost 5 bases and 4 bases, in that order; junction bases with no gene match: 3.

The V call is TRBV5-6, the J call TRBJ2-7, with TRBD1 matching over 9 bases. The J segment lost 4 bases and the V segment lost 4 bases, leaving 6 bases of the junction unmatched. The CDR3 loop spans 14 amino acids. Germline V gene sequence: CDR1 SGHDT, CDR2 YYEEEE. The CDR3 region has the DNA TGTGCCAGCAGCCCAAGGGACAGGGTGTACGAGCAGTACGTC. This translates into CASSPRDRVYEQYV.

The chain links TRBV4-3 to TRBJ1-2; 9 bases align to TRBD1. CDR3 size: 15 residues. J gave up 4 bases and V 3 bases, and 6 bases lay outside the gene matches. Germline V gene sequence: CDR1 LGHNA, CDR2 YSLEER. CDR3 sequence: CASSHPGQGSYGYTF. The CDR3 region has the DNA TGCGCCAGCAGCCATCCGGGACAGGGATCCTATGGCTACACCTTC.

CDR3 sequence: CASSIRTGEAFF. The CDR3 region has the DNA TGTGCCAGTAGTATCCGGACAGGTGAAGCTTTCTTT. This chain links TRBV19 with TRBJ1-1, with 7 bases lining up with TRBD1. The CDR3 has 12 residues. Unmatched junction bases numbered 2, after V lost 3 bases and J lost 7 bases. Looked up from germline, CDR1 is LNHDA and CDR2 is SQIVND (reference sequence).

The chain carries TRBV4-2 and TRBJ2-5; no reliable D call. Trimming pared 0 bases from V and 5 bases from J, leaving 7 bases between. The germline gives CDR1 LGHNA, CDR2 YNFKEQ. The CDR3 runs 13 residues. The CDR3 DNA reads as TGTGCCAGCAGCCAAGAGACCGGGGAGACCCAGTACTTC. It is translated as CASSQETGETQYF.

This sequence joins TRBV29-1 and TRBJ2-2, with TRBD2 identical over 15 bases. CDR1 SQVTM and CDR2 ANQGSEA come from the germline V gene. The ends lost 7 bases at V and 5 bases at J; junction bases unmatched: 2. The CDR3 spans 14 residues. Here the CDR3 DNA reads TGCAGCGGTGGACTAGCGGGGGGGACCGGGGAGCTGTTTTTT. It translates to CSGGLAGGTGELFF.

The chain recombines TRBV29-1 with TRBJ2-4; 7 nucleotides match TRBD1. This CDR3 has 13 residues. Per the germline V gene, CDR1 is SQVTM and CDR2 is ANQGSEA. The junction had 8 bases not matched to a gene; V was cut back by 8 bases and J by 4 bases. The CDR3 nucleotides are TGCAGCATCGAGGGGGCGTCAAAAAACATTCAGTACTTC. It yields the protein CSIEGASKNIQYF.

The chain employs TRBV18 and TRBJ1-5, with TRBD1 identical over 8 bases. This CDR3 is 17 amino acids long. The germline gives CDR1 KGHSH, CDR2 LQKENI. The J segment lost 0 bases and the V segment lost 8 bases, leaving 12 bases of the junction unmatched. CDR3 region: CASAGGQGLFSNQPQHF. CDR3 bases: TGTGCCAGCGCCGGAGGACAGGGATTATTTAGCAATCAGCCCCAGCATTTT.

The rearrangement joins TRBV28 to TRBJ1-2; 10 bases agree with TRBD1. CDR1 and CDR2 (germline): MDHEN, SYDVKM. CDR3 length equals 12 residues. With V trimmed by 11 bases and J by 5 bases, 5 bases remained unmatched. The CDR3 here is CALGQGEYGYTF. CDR3 DNA: TGTGCCCTCGGACAGGGGGAATATGGCTACACCTTC.

The CDR3 DNA reads as TGTGCCAGCAGCTTTGGACTGGCCCCCGAGCAGTTCTTC. Translating it yields CASSFGLAPEQFF. The rearrangement uses TRBV9 and TRBJ2-1, with D perhaps TRBD2 (5 bases). The CDR3 totals 13 residues. Trimming shortened V by 4 bases and J by 10 bases, and 15 bases separated the two germline ends. CDR1 and CDR2 (germline): SGDLS, YYNGEE.

The J gene is TRBJ2-1, the V gene TRBV5-4, with 9 bases fitting TRBD2. Trimming took 7 bases from V and 4 from J; bases not matched to a gene: 6. Germline V gene sequence: CDR1 SGHNT, CDR2 YYREEE (reference sequence). The CDR3 totals 14 residues. CDR3 region: CASPGAGGYNEQFF. The CDR3 DNA reads as TGTGCCAGCCCCGGGGCGGGGGGGTACAATGAGCAGTTCTTC.

This rearrangement joins TRBV4-1 to TRBJ1-1; 8 bases map to TRBD1. The CDR3 is 15 amino acids. Germline CDR1 MGHRA, CDR2 YSYEKL. The V and J ends lost 3 bases and 5 bases, in that order; junction bases with no gene match: 8. The CDR3 sequence is CASSQLQGGETEAFF. In DNA form, the CDR3 reads TGCGCCAGCAGCCAGTTACAGGGGGGGGAAACTGAAGCTTTCTTT.

The chain is built from TRBV4-3 and TRBJ1-2; 7 positions match TRBD1. V trimming: 1 base; J trimming: 5 bases; junction bases outside the gene matches: 10. This CDR3 has 16 residues. Germline V lookup: CDR1 LGHNA, CDR2 YSLEER. CDR3 in DNA: TGCGCCAGCAGCCAAGTGACTGTGACAGGGCGGTATGGCTACACCTTC. It codes for CASSQVTVTGRYGYTF.

This chain joins TRBV7-9 and TRBJ1-5, with 9 bases that match TRBD1. The V segment lost 6 bases and the J segment 1 base; nucleotides outside the gene matches: 4. Germline CDR1 reads SEHNR; CDR2 reads FQNEAQ (reference sequence). CDR3 size: 15 residues. CDR3 loop: CASSVGTGSNQPQHF. Here the CDR3 DNA reads TGTGCCAGCAGTGTCGGGACAGGGAGCAATCAGCCCCAGCATTTT.

The rearrangement joins TRBV7-3 to TRBJ2-3, with a tentative D call TRBD2 (5 bases). The CDR3 is 19 residues long. Germline V lookup: CDR1 SGHTA, CDR2 FQGTGA. V was cut by 4 bases and J by 2 bases, with 25 bases left in between. The CDR3 reads CASSSQTTLDSDDTDTQYF. The CDR3 coding sequence is TGTGCCAGCAGCTCCCAAACCACCCTGGACTCCGACGACACAGATACGCAGTATTTT.

This chain links TRBV7-2 with TRBJ2-3; D not certain. CDR1 SGHTA and CDR2 FQGNSA come from the germline V gene. V dropped 0 bases and J dropped 4 bases, with 5 bases sitting between them. The CDR3 runs 13 residues. The CDR3 loop reads CASSLASADTQYF. The CDR3 DNA sequence: TGTGCCAGCAGCTTAGCTTCAGCAGATACGCAGTATTTT.

The rearrangement joins TRBV28 to TRBJ2-7; 8 bases agree with TRBD1. Germline-derived CDR1 and CDR2 are MDHEN and SYDVKM. J gave up 3 bases and V 6 bases, and 4 bases lay outside the gene matches. The CDR3 totals 13 residues. The CDR3 DNA sequence: TGTGCCAGCAGCGCCGACAGGGGCTACGAGCAGTACTTC. Translation gives CASSADRGYEQYF.

The genes are TRBV27 and TRBJ1-6; TRBD1 matches at 9 bases. Losses at the gene ends were 6 bases for V and 9 bases for J; bases not matched to a gene: 0. The CDR3 loop spans 12 amino acids. The germline CDR1 and CDR2 sequences are MNHEY and SMNVEV (reference sequence). This chain's CDR3 is CASRQGASPLHF. CDR3 DNA: TGTGCCAGCAGACAGGGGGCTTCACCCCTCCACTTT.

The rearrangement links TRBV7-9 to TRBJ2-5; 8 nucleotides align to TRBD2. This CDR3 has 15 amino acids. From germline, CDR1 is SEHNR and CDR2 FQNEAQ (reference sequence). The junction had 4 bases not matched to a gene; V was cut back by 4 bases and J by 0 bases. The CDR3 sequence: CASSWGGGYQETQYF. The CDR3, as DNA: TGTGCCAGCAGCTGGGGCGGGGGGTACCAAGAGACCCAGTACTTC.

This clone is labeled medium-sized based on frequency. The V gene is TRBV4-2, the J gene TRBJ2-7, with TRBD1 matching 9 bases. The CDR3 sequence is 16 residues long. Germline CDR1 is LGHNA and CDR2 is YNFKEQ. V was pared by 0 bases and J by 6 bases, with 9 bases of the junction left unmatched. As DNA, the CDR3 is TGTGCCAGCAGCCAAGATGATGGGACAGGGATCGGCGAGCAGTACTTC. Protein sequence: CASSQDDGTGIGEQYF.

This CDR3 is CASSQGGGKRTDTQYF. The CDR3 DNA is TGTGCCAGCAGCCAAGGGGGGGGGAAGAGGACAGATACGCAGTATTTT. This sequence joins TRBV5-4 and TRBJ2-3; maybe TRBD2 (7 bases). Per the germline V gene, CDR1 is SGHNT and CDR2 is YYREEE (reference sequence). Trimming took 4 bases from V and 3 from J, leaving 18 bases between them. This CDR3 spans 16 amino acids.

The chain is built from TRBV6-6 and TRBJ1-1, with 7 bases fitting TRBD1. V lost 5 bases, J lost 3 bases, and 3 bases stayed unmatched. The CDR3 contains 13 residues. From germline, CDR1 is MNHNY and CDR2 SVGAGI (reference sequence). CDR3 sequence reads: CASSRQGDTEAFF. The DNA for the CDR3 is TGTGCCAGCAGTCGACAGGGAGACACTGAAGCTTTCTTT.

The chain employs TRBV5-6 and TRBJ1-4; D call uncertain. The CDR3 length is 16 residues. V was cut by 4 bases and J by 0 bases, with 13 bases left in between. CDR1 is SGHDT, CDR2 YYEEEE, per germline. This CDR3 is CASSHGRKATNEKLFF. CDR3 nucleotide sequence: TGTGCCAGCAGCCACGGGAGGAAGGCAACTAATGAAAAACTGTTTTTT.

CDR3 residues: CASSIGQLNTEAFF. The CDR3 region has the DNA TGTGCCAGCAGTATCGGACAGCTGAACACTGAAGCTTTCTTT. The V and J genes are TRBV6-6 and TRBJ1-1; possibly TRBD1 for D (6 bases). V shed 5 bases and J shed 0 bases, with 10 bases lying between them. Looked up from germline, CDR1 is MNHNY and CDR2 is SVGAGI (reference sequence). This CDR3 region has 14 residues.

Comment on this clone: A read error may account for a junction end that differs from germline. The rearrangement uses TRBV5-1 and TRBJ2-2; 9 positions match TRBD1. This CDR3 spans 15 amino acids. Germline loops: CDR1 SGHRS, CDR2 YFSETQ. CDR3 residues: CASRLDRGNTGELFF. In nucleotides, the CDR3 is TGCGCCAGCAGATTGGACAGGGGTAATACCGGGGAGCTGTTTTTT.

J is TRBJ1-2 and V is TRBV9; D gene unclear. Trimming shortened V by 0 bases and J by 4 bases, and 13 bases separated the two germline ends. This CDR3 has 15 amino acids. Germline assignment: CDR1 SGDLS and CDR2 YYNGEE. The CDR3 is CASSVAEGSGYGYTF. Here the CDR3 DNA reads TGTGCCAGCAGCGTAGCTGAGGGTTCGGGCTATGGCTACACCTTC. The variable domain in full, with the rest retrieved from reference TRBV9 and TRBJ1-2, is DSGVTQTPKHLITATGQRVTLRCSPRSGDLSVYWYQQSLDQGLQFLIQYYNGEERAKGNILERFSAQQFPDLHSELNLSSLELGDSALYFCASSVAEGSGYGYTFGSGTRLTVV.

The chain links TRBV5-1 to TRBJ2-3, with 10 bases that match TRBD2. V dropped 3 bases and J dropped 4; count of bases not matched to a gene: 8. The CDR3 covers 16 residues. Germline CDR1 is SGHRS and CDR2 is YFSETQ. CDR3 coding DNA: TGCGCCAGCAGCTCCCGAACTAGCGGGGCACCAGATACGCAGTATTTT. The encoded protein is CASSSRTSGAPDTQYF.

CDR3 protein: CASGSTLRGQETQYF. CDR3 nucleotides: TGTGCCAGCGGAAGCACCCTCCGGGGGCAAGAGACCCAGTACTTC. The rearrangement links TRBV5-6 to TRBJ2-5; perhaps TRBD2 as D (6 bases). V lost 7 bases and J lost 2, with 18 bases in between. Germline CDR1 and CDR2: SGHDT and YYEEEE. CDR3 length: 15 amino acids.

The chain is built from TRBV2 and TRBJ1-1; D remains ambiguous. Germline V gene sequence: CDR1 SNHLY, CDR2 FYNNEI. This CDR3 region has 13 residues. V gave up 5 bases and J gave up 0 bases, with 7 bases separating them. CDR3 sequence: CASSQDMNTEAFF. The CDR3 nucleotides are TGTGCCAGCAGTCAGGATATGAACACTGAAGCTTTCTTT.